This T cell receptor (beta chain) was documented in a study of cytomegalovirus exposure and HLA in healthy donors. The CDR3 is 14 amino acids. V was shortened by 0 bases and J by 11 bases, with 16 bases between the two germline ends. Germline V lookup: CDR1 LGHNA, CDR2 YSLEER. On this clone itself: The target antigen is unknown.

PCR used 60 Vbeta primers and 13 Jbeta primers. The protocol was immunoSEQ multiplex PCR, while the TCRdb copy is restricted to in-frame clones and leaves out a portion. The table records over 120,000 clones, around 75% of them present only once. Study observations and caveats: In a later analysis, V- and J-gene trimming of beta chains associated with a DCLRE1C missense variant, replicated independently.

This chain joins TRBV4-3 and TRBJ1-1; D might be TRBD1 (5 bases). This receptor was taken from a woman younger than 45 in good health and CMV-seronegative. Sequenced sample: PBMCs. CDR3: CASSQDLGLPGAFF. CDR3 coding DNA: TGCGCCAGCAGCCAAGATCTGGGACTCCCGGGGGCTTTCTTT.